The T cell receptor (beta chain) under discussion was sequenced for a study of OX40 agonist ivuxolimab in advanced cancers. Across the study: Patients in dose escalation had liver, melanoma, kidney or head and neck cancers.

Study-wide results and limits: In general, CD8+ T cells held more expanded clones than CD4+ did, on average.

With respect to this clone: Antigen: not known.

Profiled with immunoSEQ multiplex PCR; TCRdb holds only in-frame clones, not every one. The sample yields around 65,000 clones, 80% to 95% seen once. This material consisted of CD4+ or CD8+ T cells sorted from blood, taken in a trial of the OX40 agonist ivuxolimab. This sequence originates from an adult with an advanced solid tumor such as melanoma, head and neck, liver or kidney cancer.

DNA of the CDR3: TGTGCCAGCAGTCGAACCAAGACTAGCGGGATCGATAGCTCCTACAATGAGCAGTTCTTC. Its protein product is CASSRTKTSGIDSSYNEQFF. This chain uses TRBV7-6 with TRBJ2-1; 11 nucleotides line up with TRBD2. Per germline, CDR1 SGHVS and CDR2 FNYEAQ. The V and J ends lost 6 bases and 0 bases, in that order; junction bases with no gene match: 16. The CDR3 is 20 amino acids.